These 12 T cell receptor beta chains originate from one sample sequenced in a study of blood T cell repertoires in COVID-19. The table came from immunoSEQ multiplex PCR; TCRdb's copy has only in-frame clones and leaves some out. Among some 140,000 clones listed, about four fifths were seen once. Sequences were obtained from PBMCs or T cells enriched from blood (not recorded which). The receptors were sampled from a man between 40 and 49 years old with acute COVID-19.

The genes are TRBV18 and TRBJ1-5; unclear D gene. The CDR3 runs 13 residues. Looked up from germline, CDR1 is KGHSH and CDR2 is LQKENI. V was pared by 4 bases and J by 4 bases, with 8 bases between. CDR3 DNA sequence: TGTGCCAGCTCACGCGAGTATAATCAGCCCCAGCATTTT. Protein: CASSREYNQPQHF.

The chain carries TRBV19 and TRBJ1-4, with TRBD1 matching over 8 bases. Germline assignment: CDR1 LNHDA and CDR2 SQIVND (reference sequence). V was clipped by 7 bases and J by 4 bases; unmatched bases: 5. The CDR3 covers 14 residues. Written as DNA, the CDR3 is TGTGCCAGTACCAGGGGGCAGGATAATGAAAAACTGTTTTTT. Amino acids: CASTRGQDNEKLFF.

V gene TRBV4-1 combines with J gene TRBJ2-7, with D possibly being TRBD1 (6 bases). CDR3 length: 15 amino acids. The V end was cut by 8 bases, the J end by 4 bases, with 21 bases between. Germline V gene sequence: CDR1 MGHRA, CDR2 YSYEKL. In DNA, the CDR3 is TGCGCCAGCGGGACAAAGCAGGGGCTCTTGTACGAGCAGTACTTC. Protein product: CASGTKQGLLYEQYF.

This chain joins TRBV4-3 and TRBJ1-2; D ambiguous. Germline lookup yields CDR1 LGHNA and CDR2 YSLEER. The CDR3 spans 15 residues. Between the trimmed V and J ends, which lost 0 bases and 4 bases, there was a span of 12 bases. The CDR3 protein is CASSQDRAGLYGYTF. The CDR3 DNA sequence: TGCGCCAGCAGCCAAGATAGGGCAGGACTCTATGGCTACACCTTC.

The rearrangement joins TRBV28 to TRBJ2-1; possible D gene TRBD2, 5 bases. Per the germline V gene, CDR1 is MDHEN and CDR2 is SYDVKM. The ends were cut back, 3 bases at V and 8 bases at J, with 20 bases in the middle. The CDR3 runs to 16 residues. CDR3 sequence: CASSFPRRLVLDEQFF. The CDR3 DNA sequence: TGTGCCAGCAGTTTCCCCCGCAGGCTCGTACTAGATGAGCAGTTCTTC.

The V and J genes are TRBV10-3 and TRBJ1-2, with no clear D. The CDR3 sequence is 11 residues long. Trimming shortened V by 6 bases and J by 2 bases, and 4 bases separated the two germline ends. The germline CDR1 and CDR2 sequences are ENHRY and SYGVKD. The CDR3 nucleotides are TGTGCCATCAGGACAAACTATGGCTACACCTTC. Amino acids: CAIRTNYGYTF.

In its sample, this clone was seen a few times. The chain is built from TRBV9 and TRBJ2-7; the match to TRBD2 covers 11 bases. Germline V gives CDR1 SGDLS, CDR2 YYNGEE. V trimming: 4 bases; J trimming: 2 bases; junction bases outside the gene matches: 8. The CDR3 contains 16 residues. The CDR3, as DNA: TGTGCCAGCAGCCAAGGGACTAGCGGAGGAACCTACGAGCAGTACTTC. It translates to CASSQGTSGGTYEQYF.

The chain carries TRBV28 and TRBJ1-6; 10 bases fit TRBD1. Germline V lookup: CDR1 MDHEN, CDR2 SYDVKM. The V segment lost 7 bases and the J segment 7 bases; nucleotides outside the gene matches: 19. The CDR3 contains 19 residues. CDR3 region: CASKTGGRSTVDLNSPLHF. DNA for the CDR3: TGTGCCAGCAAGACAGGGGGCAGATCCACCGTGGACCTCAATTCACCCCTCCACTTT. Full variable domain (rest looked up from reference TRBV28 and TRBJ1-6): DVKVTQSSRYLVKRTGEKVFLECVQDMDHENMFWYRQDPGLGLRLIYFSYDVKMKEKGDIPEGYSVSREKKERFSLILESASTNQTSMYLCASKTGGRSTVDLNSPLHFGNGTRLTVT.

This clone was seen a single time. The chain combines TRBV2 with TRBJ2-7; TRBD2 matches at 8 bases. Trimming cost V 8 bases and J 0 bases; bases outside gene matches: 9. This CDR3 spans 15 amino acids. Germline V lookup: CDR1 SNHLY, CDR2 FYNNEI. The CDR3 sequence: CASSRQAGGSYEQYF. The DNA of the CDR3 is TGTGCCAGCTCCCGGCAGGCGGGGGGCTCCTACGAGCAGTACTTC.

The chain couples TRBV4-3 to TRBJ2-3; tentative D call: TRBD2 (6 bases). The CDR3 covers 15 residues. V lost 4 bases and J lost 5, with 16 bases in between. The germline V gene encodes CDR1 LGHNA and CDR2 YSLEER. The CDR3 DNA follows: TGCGCCAGCAGCCCCCGGGACTTCCCAGGAGATACGCAGTATTTT. Translating gives CASSPRDFPGDTQYF.

The J gene is TRBJ1-6, the V gene TRBV5-8; D uncertain. Trimming left V 0 bases short and J 8 bases short, with 9 bases between. CDR3 size: 14 residues. The germline V gene encodes CDR1 SGHTS and CDR2 YDEGEE. The CDR3 DNA follows: TGTGCCAGCAGCTTGGAGCGCAGACATTCACCCCTCCACTTT. Translating it yields CASSLERRHSPLHF.

The rearrangement links TRBV18 to TRBJ2-7; 16 nucleotides agree with TRBD2. The CDR3 loop spans 18 amino acids. The junction had 8 bases not matched to a gene; V was cut back by 2 bases and J by 4 bases. Germline-derived CDR1 and CDR2 are KGHSH and LQKENI. CDR3: CASSPFSPGLAGGYEQYF. CDR3 nucleotide sequence: TGTGCCAGCTCACCATTCTCACCGGGACTAGCGGGAGGGTACGAGCAGTACTTC. The whole variable domain, filled in from reference TRBV18 and TRBJ2-7, reads NAGVMQNPRHLVRRRGQEARLRCSPMKGHSHVYWYRQLPEEGLKFMVYLQKENIIDESGMPKERFSAEFPKEGPSILRIQQVVRGDSAAYFCASSPFSPGLAGGYEQYFGPGTRLTVT.